This TCR beta chain is from a study of CD8+ T cells in alopecia areata. Study-wide context: The tofacitinib course ran for 6 to 18 months and was followed by 6 months off drug. Study-level findings and limits: Resident alphabeta T cells of normal skin are also sequenced in scalp samples. Lesional scalp exceeded normal scalp in clonality, especially in alopecia totalis/universalis.

TCR sequencing used cDNA made by reverse transcription of extracted RNA. Here immunoSEQ multiplex PCR was the method, and the copy in TCRdb shows in-frame clones only, minus some. This sample has more than 85,000 clones, with roughly two thirds found just once. Treatment noted: oral pan-JAK inhibitor, 5-10 mg twice daily. This clone was seen just once. What it binds is unknown. There are 17 residues in the CDR3. Germline V gene data show CDR1 as SGHDT and CDR2 as YYEEEE. Trimming pared 1 base from V and 6 bases from J, leaving 21 bases between. The sample here was CD8+ T cells sorted from blood, taken at week 4, from a patient treated with tofacitinib. The chain recombines TRBV5-6 with TRBJ2-3; TRBD2 might be the D (5 bases). This TCR came from a human donor with alopecia areata. The CDR3 DNA is TGTGCCAGCAGCTTGTCAGCGGCCCCCGTCCCGGCCGATACGCAGTATTTT. Its translation is CASSLSAAPVPADTQYF.